This T cell receptor beta chain is drawn from a study of T cell responses to AZD1222 COVID-19 vaccine. Notes on the study in general: Increases in Spike-specific TCR breadth and depth were seen after two AZD1222 doses. The span of vaccine-associated CD4 TCRs extended across spike, with dominance at 160-218 and 743-854. Only a handful of AZD1222 recipients were seropositive at baseline.

This clone has more than one count but fewer than ten. The antigen is not known. V was trimmed by 8 bases and J by 5 bases, leaving 18 bases between them. CDR1 and CDR2 from the germline V gene are MDHEN and SYDVKM. The CDR3 is 14 amino acids. TCRdb's copy holds only in-frame clones and misses some; the assay was immunoSEQ multiplex PCR. Counted here are 100,000 to 150,000 clones, around nine tenths occurring once; the ten biggest clones make up 7.2%. This receptor was taken from an adult in good health. This material consisted of peripheral blood, taken on day 0 of AZD1222 vaccination. The J gene is TRBJ2-5, the V gene TRBV28; D uncertain. The CDR3 DNA reads as TGTGCCAGCCACTCCATAGGAAGGTCGGAGACCCAGTACTTC. It translates to CASHSIGRSETQYF.